This TCR beta chain was recorded in a study of blood T cell repertoires in COVID-19. About the research overall: Samples of COVID-19 (acute and convalescent) were obtained from the United States, Italy and Spain. Sample material is recorded as cDNA or gDNA derived from T cells, B-cell-depleted T cells, or PBMCs.

The V gene lost 4 bases and the J gene lost 6 bases, with 12 bases spanning the gap. Germline values: CDR1 SGHTA, CDR2 FQGTGA. The CDR3 sequence is 13 residues long. Source study methods: For nucleated cells, counts were estimated from reference gene primer amplification. Sequencing was performed with immunoSEQ multiplex PCR; in TCRdb, only in-frame clones are kept and a portion is missing. V and J calls and clone size are given by that table; D and trimming were obtained from the DNA. The table includes around 230,000 clones, about 80% detected once. This sequence originates from a woman aged 80 or over with acute or convalescent COVID-19. J is TRBJ2-5 and V is TRBV7-3, with a weak D call TRBD1 (6 bases). The specimen sequenced was peripheral blood. DNA of the CDR3: TGTGCCAGCAGCTCGGGACAATCCAAGACCCAGTACTTC. Protein: CASSSGQSKTQYF.